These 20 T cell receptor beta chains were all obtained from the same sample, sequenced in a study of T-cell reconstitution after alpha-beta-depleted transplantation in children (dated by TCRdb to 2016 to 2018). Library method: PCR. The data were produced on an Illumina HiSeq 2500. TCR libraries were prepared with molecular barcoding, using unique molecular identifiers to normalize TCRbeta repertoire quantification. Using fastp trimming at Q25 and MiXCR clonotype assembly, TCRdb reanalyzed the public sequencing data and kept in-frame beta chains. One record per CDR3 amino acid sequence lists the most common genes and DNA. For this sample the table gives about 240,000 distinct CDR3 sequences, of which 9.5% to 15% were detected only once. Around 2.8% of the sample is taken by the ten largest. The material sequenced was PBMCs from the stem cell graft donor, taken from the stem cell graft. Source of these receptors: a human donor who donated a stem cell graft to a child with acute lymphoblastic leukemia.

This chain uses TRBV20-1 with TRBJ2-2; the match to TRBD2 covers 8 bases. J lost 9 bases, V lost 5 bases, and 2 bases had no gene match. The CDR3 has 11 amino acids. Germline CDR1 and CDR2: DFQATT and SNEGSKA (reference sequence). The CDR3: CSAPGGWELFF. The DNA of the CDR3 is TGCAGTGCTCCGGGGGGGTGGGAGCTGTTTTTT.

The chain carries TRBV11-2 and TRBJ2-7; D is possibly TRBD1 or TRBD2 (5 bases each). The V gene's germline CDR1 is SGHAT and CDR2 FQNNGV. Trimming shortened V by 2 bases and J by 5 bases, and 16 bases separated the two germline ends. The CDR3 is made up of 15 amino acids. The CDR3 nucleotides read TGTGCCAGCAGCTTAACAGGAGGTAGGGTCCACGAGCAGTACTTC. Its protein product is CASSLTGGRVHEQYF.

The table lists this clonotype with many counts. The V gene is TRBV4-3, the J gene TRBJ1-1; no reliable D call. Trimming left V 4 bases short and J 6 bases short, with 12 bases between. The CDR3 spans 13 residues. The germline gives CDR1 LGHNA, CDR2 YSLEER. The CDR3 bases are TGCGCCAGCAGCCGAAAAAAGGGAGCTGAAGCTTTCTTT. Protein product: CASSRKKGAEAFF.

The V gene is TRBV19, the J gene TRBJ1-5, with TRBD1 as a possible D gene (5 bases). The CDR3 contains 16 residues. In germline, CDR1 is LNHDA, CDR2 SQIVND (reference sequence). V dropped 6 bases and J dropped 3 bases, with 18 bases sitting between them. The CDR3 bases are TGTGCCAGTAGGTTCCAGGGAAGGTCGTCCAATCAGCCCCAGCATTTT. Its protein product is CASRFQGRSSNQPQHF. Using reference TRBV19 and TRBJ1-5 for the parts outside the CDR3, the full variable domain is DGGITQSPKYLFRKEGQNVTLSCEQNLNHDAMYWYRQDPGQGLRLIYYSQIVNDFQKGDIAEGYSVSREKKESFPLTVTSAQKNPTAFYLCASRFQGRSSNQPQHFGDGTRLSIL.

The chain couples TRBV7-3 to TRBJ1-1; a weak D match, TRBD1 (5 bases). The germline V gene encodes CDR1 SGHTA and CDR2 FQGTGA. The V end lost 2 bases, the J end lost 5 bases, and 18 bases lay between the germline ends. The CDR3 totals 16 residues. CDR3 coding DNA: TGTGCCAGCAGCTTAGGTCCCAGGGCAGGGAGGACTGAAGCTTTCTTT. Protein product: CASSLGPRAGRTEAFF.

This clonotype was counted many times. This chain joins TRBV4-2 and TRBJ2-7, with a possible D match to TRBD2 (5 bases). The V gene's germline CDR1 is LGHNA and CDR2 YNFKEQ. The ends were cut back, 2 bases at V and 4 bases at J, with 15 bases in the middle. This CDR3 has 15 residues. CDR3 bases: TGTGCCAGCAGCCAAACTGGCGGGTTGGGGTACGAGCAGTACTTC. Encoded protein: CASSQTGGLGYEQYF.

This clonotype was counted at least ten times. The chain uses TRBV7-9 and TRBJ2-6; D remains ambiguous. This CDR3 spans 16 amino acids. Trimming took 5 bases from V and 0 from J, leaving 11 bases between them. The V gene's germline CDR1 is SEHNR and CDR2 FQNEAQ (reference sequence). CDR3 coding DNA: TGTGCCAGCAGCGGGCCGGTTGGCTCTGGGGCCAACGTCCTGACTTTC. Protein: CASSGPVGSGANVLTF.

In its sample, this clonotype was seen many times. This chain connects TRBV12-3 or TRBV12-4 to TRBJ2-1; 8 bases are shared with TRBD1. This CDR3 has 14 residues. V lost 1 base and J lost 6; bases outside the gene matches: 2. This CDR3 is CASSLGTGPNEQFF. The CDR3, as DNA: TGTGCCAGCAGTTTAGGGACAGGGCCCAATGAGCAGTTCTTC.

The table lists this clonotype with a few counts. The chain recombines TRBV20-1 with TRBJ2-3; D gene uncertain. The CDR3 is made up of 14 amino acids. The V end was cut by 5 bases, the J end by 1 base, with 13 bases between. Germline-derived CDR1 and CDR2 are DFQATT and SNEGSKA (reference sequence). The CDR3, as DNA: TGCAGTGCTGGTTTTCGTCTCCGCACAGATACGCAGTATTTT. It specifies CSAGFRLRTDTQYF.

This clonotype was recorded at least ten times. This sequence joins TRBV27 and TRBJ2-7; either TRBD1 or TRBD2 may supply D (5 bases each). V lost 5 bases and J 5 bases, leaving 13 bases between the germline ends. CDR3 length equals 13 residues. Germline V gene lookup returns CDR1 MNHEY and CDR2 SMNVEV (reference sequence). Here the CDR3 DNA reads TGTGCCAGCAGTCTGAGGGGCAAGGACGAGCAGTACTTC. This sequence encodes CASSLRGKDEQYF.

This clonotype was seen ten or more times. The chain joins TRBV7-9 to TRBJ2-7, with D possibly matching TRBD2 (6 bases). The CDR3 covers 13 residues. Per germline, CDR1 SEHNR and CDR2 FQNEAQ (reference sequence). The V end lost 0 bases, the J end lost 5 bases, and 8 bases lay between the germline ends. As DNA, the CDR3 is TGTGCCAGCAGCTTAGCGGGGAGGAACGAGCAGTACTTC. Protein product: CASSLAGRNEQYF. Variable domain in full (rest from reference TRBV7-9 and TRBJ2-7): DTGVSQNPRHKITKRGQNVTFRCDPISEHNRLYWYRQTLGQGPEFLTYFQNEAQLEKSRLLSDRFSAERPKGSFSTLEIQRTEQGDSAMYLCASSLAGRNEQYFGPGTRLTVT.

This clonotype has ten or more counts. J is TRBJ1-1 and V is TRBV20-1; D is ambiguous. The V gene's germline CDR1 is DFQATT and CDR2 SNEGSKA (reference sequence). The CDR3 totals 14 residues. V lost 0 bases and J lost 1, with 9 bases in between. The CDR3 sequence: CSARDSGGNTEAFF. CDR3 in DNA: TGCAGTGCTAGAGATTCCGGTGGGAACACTGAAGCTTTCTTT.

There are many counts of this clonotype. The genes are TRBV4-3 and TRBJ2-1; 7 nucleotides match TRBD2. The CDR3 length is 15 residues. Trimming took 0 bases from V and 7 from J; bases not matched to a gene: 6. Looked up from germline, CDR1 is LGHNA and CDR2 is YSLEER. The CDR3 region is CASSQERGGTNEQFF. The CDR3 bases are TGCGCCAGCAGCCAAGAGCGGGGAGGGACTAATGAGCAGTTCTTC.

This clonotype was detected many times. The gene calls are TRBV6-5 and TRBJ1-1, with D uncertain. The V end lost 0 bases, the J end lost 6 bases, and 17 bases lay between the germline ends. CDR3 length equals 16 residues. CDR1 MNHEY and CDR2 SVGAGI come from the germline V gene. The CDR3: CASSYSSVGIRSEAFF. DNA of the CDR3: TGTGCCAGCAGTTACTCGTCGGTAGGGATCCGATCTGAAGCTTTCTTT.

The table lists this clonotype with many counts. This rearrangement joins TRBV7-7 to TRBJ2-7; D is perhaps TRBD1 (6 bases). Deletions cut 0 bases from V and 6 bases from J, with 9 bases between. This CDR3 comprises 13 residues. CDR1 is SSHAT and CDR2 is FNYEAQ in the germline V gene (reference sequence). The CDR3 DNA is TGTGCCAGCAGCTTAGCGCGAGGGGGCGAGCAGTACTTC. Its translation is CASSLARGGEQYF.

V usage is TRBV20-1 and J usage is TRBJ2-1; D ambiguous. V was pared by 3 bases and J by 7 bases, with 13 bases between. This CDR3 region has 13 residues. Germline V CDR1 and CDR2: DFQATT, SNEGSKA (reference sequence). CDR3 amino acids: CSASNVPGNEQFF. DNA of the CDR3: TGCAGTGCTAGTAACGTCCCTGGGAATGAGCAGTTCTTC.

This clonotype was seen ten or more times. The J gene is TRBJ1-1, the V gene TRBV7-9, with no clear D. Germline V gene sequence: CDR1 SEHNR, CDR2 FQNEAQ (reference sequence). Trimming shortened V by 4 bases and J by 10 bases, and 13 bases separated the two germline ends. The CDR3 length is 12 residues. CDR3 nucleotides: TGTGCCAGCAGCTCCGACGCCTTTGGAGCTTTCTTT. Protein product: CASSSDAFGAFF.

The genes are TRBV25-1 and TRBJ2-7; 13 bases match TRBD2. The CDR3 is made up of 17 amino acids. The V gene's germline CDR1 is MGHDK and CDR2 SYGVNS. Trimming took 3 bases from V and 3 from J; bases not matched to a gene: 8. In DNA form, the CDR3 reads TGTGCCAGCAGTGACGATCGTAGGACTAGCGGGAGCTACGAGCAGTACTTC. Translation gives CASSDDRRTSGSYEQYF.

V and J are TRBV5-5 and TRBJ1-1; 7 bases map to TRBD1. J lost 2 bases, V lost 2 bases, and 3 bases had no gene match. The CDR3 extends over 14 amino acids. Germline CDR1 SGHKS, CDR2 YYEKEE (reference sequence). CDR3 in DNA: TGTGCCAGCAGCTTTAGGGGGCCTAACACTGAAGCTTTCTTT. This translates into CASSFRGPNTEAFF.

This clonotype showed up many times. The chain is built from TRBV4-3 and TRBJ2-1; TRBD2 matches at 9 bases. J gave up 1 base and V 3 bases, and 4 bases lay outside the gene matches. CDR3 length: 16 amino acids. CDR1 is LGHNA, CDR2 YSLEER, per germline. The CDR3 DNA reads TGCGCCAGCAGCCAGACAGCGGGAGGTTCCTACAATGAGCAGTTCTTC. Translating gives CASSQTAGGSYNEQFF.